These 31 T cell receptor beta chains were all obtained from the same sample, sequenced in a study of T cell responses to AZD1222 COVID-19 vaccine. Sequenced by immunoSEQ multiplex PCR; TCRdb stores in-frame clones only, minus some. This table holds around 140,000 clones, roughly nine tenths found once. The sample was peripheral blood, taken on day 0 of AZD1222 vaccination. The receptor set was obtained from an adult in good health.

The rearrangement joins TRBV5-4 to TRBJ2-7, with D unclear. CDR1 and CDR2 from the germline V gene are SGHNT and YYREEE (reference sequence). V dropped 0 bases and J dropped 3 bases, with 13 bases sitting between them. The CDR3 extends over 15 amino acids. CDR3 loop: CASSLDTAPIYEQYF. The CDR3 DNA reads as TGTGCCAGCAGCTTGGATACAGCGCCAATCTACGAGCAGTACTTC.

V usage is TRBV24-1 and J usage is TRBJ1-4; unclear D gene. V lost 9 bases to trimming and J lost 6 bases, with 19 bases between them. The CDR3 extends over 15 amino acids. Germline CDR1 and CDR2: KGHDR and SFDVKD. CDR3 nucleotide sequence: TGTGCCACCTATACTTCGGGGAGGCTTGATGAAAAACTGTTTTTT. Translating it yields CATYTSGRLDEKLFF.

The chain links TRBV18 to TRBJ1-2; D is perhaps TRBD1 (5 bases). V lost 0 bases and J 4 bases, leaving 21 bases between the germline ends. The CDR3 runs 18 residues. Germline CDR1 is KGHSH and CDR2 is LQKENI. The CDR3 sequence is CASSPPSGDRGAAYGYTF. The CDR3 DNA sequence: TGTGCCAGCTCACCACCGAGTGGAGATCGAGGGGCCGCCTATGGCTACACCTTC.

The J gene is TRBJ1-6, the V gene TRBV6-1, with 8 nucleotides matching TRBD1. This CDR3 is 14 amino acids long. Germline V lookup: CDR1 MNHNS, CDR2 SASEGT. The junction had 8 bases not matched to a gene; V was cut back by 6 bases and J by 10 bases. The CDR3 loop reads CASSQGAGRSPLHF. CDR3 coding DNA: TGTGCCAGCAGCCAGGGGGCGGGAAGGTCACCCCTCCACTTT.

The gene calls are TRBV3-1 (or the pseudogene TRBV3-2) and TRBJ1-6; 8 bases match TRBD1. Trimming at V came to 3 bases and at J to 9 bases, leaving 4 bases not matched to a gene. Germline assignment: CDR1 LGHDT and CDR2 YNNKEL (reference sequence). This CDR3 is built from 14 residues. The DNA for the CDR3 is TGTGCCAGCAGCCAGGACAGGGTCGGTTCACCCCTCCACTTT. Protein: CASSQDRVGSPLHF.

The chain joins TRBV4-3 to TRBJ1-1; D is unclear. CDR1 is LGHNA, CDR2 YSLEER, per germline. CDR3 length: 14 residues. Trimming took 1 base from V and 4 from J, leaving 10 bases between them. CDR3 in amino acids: CASSQVWGGTEAFF. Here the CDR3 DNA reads TGCGCCAGCAGCCAAGTATGGGGTGGCACTGAAGCTTTCTTT.

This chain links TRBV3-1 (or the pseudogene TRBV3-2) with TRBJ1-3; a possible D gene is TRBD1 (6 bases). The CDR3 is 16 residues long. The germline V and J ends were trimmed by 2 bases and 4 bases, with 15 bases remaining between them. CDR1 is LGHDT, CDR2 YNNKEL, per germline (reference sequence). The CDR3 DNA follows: TGTGCCAGCAGCCAACGCACAGGGCCTTTCGGAAACACCATATATTTT. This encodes CASSQRTGPFGNTIYF.

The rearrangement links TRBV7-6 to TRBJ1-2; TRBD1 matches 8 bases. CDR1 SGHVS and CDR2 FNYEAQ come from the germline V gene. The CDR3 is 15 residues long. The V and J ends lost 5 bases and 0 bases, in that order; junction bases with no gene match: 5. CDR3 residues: CASSLRTGSNYGYTF. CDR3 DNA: TGTGCCAGCAGCCTTCGGACAGGGTCTAACTATGGCTACACCTTC.

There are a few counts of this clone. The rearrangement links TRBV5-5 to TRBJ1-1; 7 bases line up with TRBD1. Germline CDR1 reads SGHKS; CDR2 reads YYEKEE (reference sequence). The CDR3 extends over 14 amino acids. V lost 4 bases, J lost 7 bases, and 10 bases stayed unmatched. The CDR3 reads CASSPGTATDEAFF. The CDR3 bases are TGTGCCAGCAGCCCCGGGACAGCCACCGATGAAGCTTTCTTT.

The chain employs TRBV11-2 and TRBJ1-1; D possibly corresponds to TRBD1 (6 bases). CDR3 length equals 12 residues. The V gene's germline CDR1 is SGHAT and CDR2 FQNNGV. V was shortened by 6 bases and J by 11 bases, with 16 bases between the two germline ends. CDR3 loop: CASSPRSGAAFF. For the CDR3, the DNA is TGTGCCAGCAGTCCTAGGTCAGGGGCTGCTTTCTTT.

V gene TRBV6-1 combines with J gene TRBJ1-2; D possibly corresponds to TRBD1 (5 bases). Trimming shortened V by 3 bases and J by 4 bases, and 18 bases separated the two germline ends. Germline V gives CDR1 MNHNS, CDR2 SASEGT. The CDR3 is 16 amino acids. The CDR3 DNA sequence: TGTGCCAGCAGTGATCGGGGGGTGTCAACGATCTATGGCTACACCTTC. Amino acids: CASSDRGVSTIYGYTF.

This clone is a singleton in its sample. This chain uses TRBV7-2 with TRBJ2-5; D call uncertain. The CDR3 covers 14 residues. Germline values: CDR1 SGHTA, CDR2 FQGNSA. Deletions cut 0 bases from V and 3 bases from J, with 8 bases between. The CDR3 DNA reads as TGTGCCAGCAGCTTAGCAGGGCGGAAAGAGACCCAGTACTTC. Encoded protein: CASSLAGRKETQYF.

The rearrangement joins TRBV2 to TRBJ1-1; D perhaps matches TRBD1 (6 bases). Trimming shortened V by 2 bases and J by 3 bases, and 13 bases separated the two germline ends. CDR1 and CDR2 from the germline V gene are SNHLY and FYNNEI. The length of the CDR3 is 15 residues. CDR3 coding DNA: TGTGCCAGCAGTGAAACAGGGACATGGGACACTGAAGCTTTCTTT. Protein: CASSETGTWDTEAFF.

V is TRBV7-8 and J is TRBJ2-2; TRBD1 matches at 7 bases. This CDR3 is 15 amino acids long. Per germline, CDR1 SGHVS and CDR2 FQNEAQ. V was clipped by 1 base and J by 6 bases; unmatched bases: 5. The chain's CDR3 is CASSLGRGWAGELFF. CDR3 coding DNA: TGTGCCAGCAGCTTAGGCAGGGGGTGGGCCGGGGAGCTGTTTTTT.

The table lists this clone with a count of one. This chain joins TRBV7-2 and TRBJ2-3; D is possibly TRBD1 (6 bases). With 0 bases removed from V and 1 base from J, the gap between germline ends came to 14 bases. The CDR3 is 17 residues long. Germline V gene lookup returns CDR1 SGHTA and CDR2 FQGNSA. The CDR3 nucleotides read TGTGCCAGCAGCTTAGCGGGGGCGACAGTAGGCACAGATACGCAGTATTTT. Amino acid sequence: CASSLAGATVGTDTQYF.

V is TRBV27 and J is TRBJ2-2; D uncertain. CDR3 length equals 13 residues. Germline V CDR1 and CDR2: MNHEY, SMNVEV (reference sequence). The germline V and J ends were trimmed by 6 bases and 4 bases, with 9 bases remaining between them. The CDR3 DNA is TGTGCCAGCAGCGATTACTTCACCGGGGAGCTGTTTTTT. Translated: CASSDYFTGELFF.

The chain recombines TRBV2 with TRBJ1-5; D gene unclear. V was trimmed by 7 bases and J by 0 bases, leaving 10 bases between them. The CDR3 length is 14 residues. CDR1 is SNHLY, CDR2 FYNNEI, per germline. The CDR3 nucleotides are TGTGCCAGCAACGGACCTTATAGCAATCAGCCCCAGCATTTT. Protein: CASNGPYSNQPQHF. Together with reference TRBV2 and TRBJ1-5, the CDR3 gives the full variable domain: EPEVTQTPSHQVTQMGQEVILRCVPISNHLYFYWYRQILGQKVEFLVSFYNNEISEKSEIFDDQFSVERPDGSNFTLKIRSTKLEDSAMYFCASNGPYSNQPQHFGDGTRLSIL.

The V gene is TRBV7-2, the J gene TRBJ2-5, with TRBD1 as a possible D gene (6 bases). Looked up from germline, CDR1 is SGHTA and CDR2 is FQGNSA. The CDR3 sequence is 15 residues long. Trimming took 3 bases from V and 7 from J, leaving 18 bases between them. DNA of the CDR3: TGTGCCAGCAGCTTGGGGGCCCAGGGCCTAGCGACCCAGTACTTC. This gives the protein CASSLGAQGLATQYF.

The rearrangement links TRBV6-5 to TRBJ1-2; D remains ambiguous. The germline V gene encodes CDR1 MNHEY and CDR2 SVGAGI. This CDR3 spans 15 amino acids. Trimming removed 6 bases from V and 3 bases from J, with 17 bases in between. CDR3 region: CASRNAANSYYGYTF. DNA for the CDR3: TGTGCCAGCAGGAACGCAGCAAATTCCTACTATGGCTACACCTTC.

The CDR3 DNA follows: TGTGCTAGTGGTTTGCTGACCGGGACAGGGGGGATAAACACTGAAGCTTTCTTT. It encodes CASGLLTGTGGINTEAFF. This chain connects TRBV12-5 to TRBJ1-1; 11 bases map to TRBD1. The CDR3 is 18 amino acids. Germline values: CDR1 LGHNT, CDR2 FRNRAP. V lost 2 bases and J lost 2; bases outside the gene matches: 10.

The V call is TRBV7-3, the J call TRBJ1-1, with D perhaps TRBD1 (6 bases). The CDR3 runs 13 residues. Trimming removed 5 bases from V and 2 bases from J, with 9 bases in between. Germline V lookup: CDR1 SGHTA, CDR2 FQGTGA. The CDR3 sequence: CASSPTGNTEAFF. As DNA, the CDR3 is TGTGCCAGCAGCCCGACAGGAAACACTGAAGCTTTCTTT.

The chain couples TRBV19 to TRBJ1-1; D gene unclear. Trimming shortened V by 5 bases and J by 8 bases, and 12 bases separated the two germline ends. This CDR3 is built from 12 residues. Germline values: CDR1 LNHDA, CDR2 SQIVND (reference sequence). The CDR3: CASSHTDIEAFF. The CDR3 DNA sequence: TGTGCCAGTAGTCACACGGATATCGAAGCTTTCTTT.

In DNA form, the CDR3 reads TGCGCCAGCAGCCAGACACCGTCTCAGCCCCAGCATTTT. Protein product: CASSQTPSQPQHF. The chain couples TRBV4-3 to TRBJ1-5; no clear D. V lost 3 bases and J lost 6, with 9 bases in between. This CDR3 has 13 amino acids. The V gene's germline CDR1 is LGHNA and CDR2 YSLEER.

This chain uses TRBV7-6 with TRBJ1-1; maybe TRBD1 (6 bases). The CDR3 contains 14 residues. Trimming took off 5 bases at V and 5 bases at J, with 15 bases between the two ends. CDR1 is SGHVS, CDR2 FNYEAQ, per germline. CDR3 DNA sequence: TGTGCCAGCAGCCAAGGGGGAAGGGGGACTGAAGCTTTCTTT. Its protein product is CASSQGGRGTEAFF. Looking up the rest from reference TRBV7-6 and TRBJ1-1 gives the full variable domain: GAGVSQSPRYKVTKRGQDVALRCDPISGHVSLYWYRQALGQGPEFLTYFNYEAQQDKSGLPNDRFSAERPEGSISTLTIQRTEQRDSAMYRCASSQGGRGTEAFFGQGTRLTVV.

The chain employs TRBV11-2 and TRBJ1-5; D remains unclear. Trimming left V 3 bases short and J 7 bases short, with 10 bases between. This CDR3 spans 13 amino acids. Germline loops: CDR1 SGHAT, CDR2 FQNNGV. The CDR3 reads CASSLGQEQPQHF. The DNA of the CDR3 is TGTGCCAGCAGCTTGGGTCAGGAGCAGCCCCAGCATTTT.

The CDR3, as DNA: TGTGCCTGGAGCCGGGGCGAAGCTTTCTTT. Translated, it gives CAWSRGEAFF. The chain joins TRBV30 to TRBJ1-1; D perhaps matches TRBD1 (5 bases). V shed 3 bases and J shed 8 bases, with 7 bases lying between them. The CDR3 loop spans 10 amino acids. CDR1 is GTSNPN, CDR2 SVGIG, per germline (reference sequence).

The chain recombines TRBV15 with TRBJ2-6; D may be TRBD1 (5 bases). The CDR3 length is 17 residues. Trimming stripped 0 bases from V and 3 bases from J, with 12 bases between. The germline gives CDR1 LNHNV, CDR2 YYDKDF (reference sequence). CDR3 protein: CATSRDYRLRGANVLTF. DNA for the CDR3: TGTGCCACCAGCAGAGACTACAGGCTCCGTGGGGCCAACGTCCTGACTTTC.

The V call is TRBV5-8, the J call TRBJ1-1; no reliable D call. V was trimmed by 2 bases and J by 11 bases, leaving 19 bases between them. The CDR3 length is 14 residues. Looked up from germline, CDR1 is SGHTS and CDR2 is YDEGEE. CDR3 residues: CASSLSVGIVRAFF. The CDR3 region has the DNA TGTGCCAGCAGCTTATCTGTAGGGATAGTAAGGGCTTTCTTT.

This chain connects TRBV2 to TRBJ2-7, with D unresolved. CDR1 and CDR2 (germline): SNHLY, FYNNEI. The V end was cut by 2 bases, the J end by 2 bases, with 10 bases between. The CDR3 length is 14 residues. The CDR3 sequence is CASSETPSPYEQYF. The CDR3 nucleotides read TGTGCCAGCAGTGAAACGCCTTCCCCCTACGAGCAGTACTTC.

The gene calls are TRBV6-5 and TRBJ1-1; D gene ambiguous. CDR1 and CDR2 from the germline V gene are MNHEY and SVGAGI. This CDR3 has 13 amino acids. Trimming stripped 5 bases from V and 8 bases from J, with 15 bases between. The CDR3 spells CASSLTRNREAFF. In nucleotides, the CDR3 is TGTGCCAGCAGTCTAACGCGTAACAGAGAAGCTTTCTTT.

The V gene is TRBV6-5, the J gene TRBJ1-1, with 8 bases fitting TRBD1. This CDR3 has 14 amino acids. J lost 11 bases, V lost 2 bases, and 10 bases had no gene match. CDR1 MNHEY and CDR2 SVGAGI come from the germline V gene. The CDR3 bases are TGTGCCAGCAGTTACGAAGGACAGGGTCTCCCTGCTTTCTTT. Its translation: CASSYEGQGLPAFF.